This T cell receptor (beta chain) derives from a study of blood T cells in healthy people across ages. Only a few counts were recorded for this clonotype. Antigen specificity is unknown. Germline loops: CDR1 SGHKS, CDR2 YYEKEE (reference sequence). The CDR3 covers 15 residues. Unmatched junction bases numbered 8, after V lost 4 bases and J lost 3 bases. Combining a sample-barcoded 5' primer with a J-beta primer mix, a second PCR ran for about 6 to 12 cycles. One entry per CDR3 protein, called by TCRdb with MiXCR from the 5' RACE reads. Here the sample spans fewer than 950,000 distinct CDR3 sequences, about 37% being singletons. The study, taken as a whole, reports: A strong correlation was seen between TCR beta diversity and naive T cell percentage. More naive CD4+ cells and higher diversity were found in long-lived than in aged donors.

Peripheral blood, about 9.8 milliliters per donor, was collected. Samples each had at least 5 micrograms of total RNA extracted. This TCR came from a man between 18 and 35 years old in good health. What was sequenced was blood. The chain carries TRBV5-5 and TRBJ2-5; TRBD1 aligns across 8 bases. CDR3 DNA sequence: TGTGCCAGCAGCCGTACGACAGGGGAGGAAGAGACCCAGTACTTC. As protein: CASSRTTGEEETQYF.